This T cell receptor beta chain was observed in a study of shared clonotypes between healthy human individuals. Overall study context: Each donor's CD8 memory used one plate, CD8 naive two, each CD4 subset three.

Using immunoSEQ multiplex PCR, the repertoire was profiled, and TCRdb retains in-frame clones only, with some absent. The sample holds roughly 2,000,000 clones, 80% to 95% seen once. In the naive CD8 group, cells lacked CD45RO and were positively selected for CCR7, so terminally differentiated effector memory CD45RA+ cells were left out. Sample: naive CD8+ T cells from PBMCs. The sequence was collected from a man in his late teens or twenties in good health. Some clones in this sample may be carry-over from other donors' samples.

In nucleotides, the CDR3 is TGTGCCAGTAGTGAGACTAGCTGGAACGAGCAGTACTTC. Its translation is CASSETSWNEQYF. This sequence joins TRBV19 and TRBJ2-7, with 7 positions matching TRBD2. Looked up from germline, CDR1 is LNHDA and CDR2 is SQIVND (reference sequence). J was trimmed by 5 bases and V by 5 bases; bases with no gene match: 6. The CDR3 has 13 residues.